Listed below are T cell receptor beta chains from one sample, sequenced in a study of CD8 T cells in Susac syndrome. TCRdb recomputed calls from the immunoSEQ multiplex PCR reads with MiXCR, one row per CDR3 protein. The top ten hold roughly 0.08% of the sample, which has approximately 150,000 distinct CDR3 sequences, roughly nine tenths seen once. Sequencing used CD4+ T cells from PBMCs. The receptors shown here come from a human donor in good health. Each CDR3 is given with its conserved first and last residue. D genes are given only for firm matches. Clone size is given for some rows only: seen once, a few or many times, or a class if the clone is expanded.

j_gene: TRBJ2-5
v_gene: TRBV5-1
abundance: NA
d_gene: NA
CDR3nt: TGCGCCAGCAGCGGGGGGCCGGCGGTAGAGACCCAGTACTTC
CDR3aa: CASSGGPAVETQYF

j_gene: TRBJ2-5
v_gene: TRBV6-2/TRBV6-3
abundance: NA
d_gene: TRBD1
CDR3nt: TGTGCCAGCAGTCGACAGGGGGCTAAGCAGGCCCAGTACTTC
CDR3aa: CASSRQGAKQAQYF

j_gene: TRBJ2-5
v_gene: TRBV7-3
abundance: once
d_gene: TRBD2
CDR3nt: TGTGCCAGCAGCTCTCAGGCGGGAGGGCAAGAGACCCAGTACTTC
CDR3aa: CASSSQAGGQETQYF

j_gene: TRBJ2-5
v_gene: TRBV7-9
abundance: NA
d_gene: NA
CDR3nt: TGTACCAGCAGCCGGACACAAGAGACCCAGTACTTC
CDR3aa: CTSSRTQETQYF

j_gene: TRBJ1-2
v_gene: TRBV4-3
abundance: NA
d_gene: NA
CDR3nt: TGCGCCAGCAGCCAAGAGTCAGGGAAAAACTATGGCTACACCTTC
CDR3aa: CASSQESGKNYGYTF

j_gene: TRBJ2-7
v_gene: TRBV16
abundance: few
d_gene: NA
CDR3nt: TGTGCCAGCACCGGAAGGGGCGAGCAGTACTTC
CDR3aa: CASTGRGEQYF

j_gene: TRBJ2-3
v_gene: TRBV6-1
abundance: NA
d_gene: TRBD2
CDR3nt: TGTGCCAGCAGCCATACTAGCGGGAGGGGGACAGATACGCAGTATTTT
CDR3aa: CASSHTSGRGTDTQYF

j_gene: TRBJ2-2
v_gene: TRBV18
abundance: NA
d_gene: TRBD2
CDR3nt: TGTGCCAGCTCACCCACTAGCGGGGGAGCTGCGAACACCGGGGAGCTGTTTTTT
CDR3aa: CASSPTSGGAANTGELFF

j_gene: TRBJ1-4
v_gene: TRBV7-4
abundance: NA
d_gene: NA
CDR3nt: TGTGCCAGCAGCTTAAAGGACGGTAATGAAAAACTGTTTTTT
CDR3aa: CASSLKDGNEKLFF

j_gene: TRBJ1-1
v_gene: TRBV5-5
abundance: NA
d_gene: NA
CDR3nt: TGTGCCAGCAGCTTGGTGGCGGTTAACACTGAAGCTTTCTTT
CDR3aa: CASSLVAVNTEAFF

j_gene: TRBJ1-1
v_gene: TRBV7-3
abundance: NA
d_gene: TRBD1
CDR3nt: TGTGCCAGCAGCGCGCACAGGGGAGAGACTGAAGCTTTCTTT
CDR3aa: CASSAHRGETEAFF

j_gene: TRBJ2-7
v_gene: TRBV7-8
abundance: NA
d_gene: NA
CDR3nt: TGTGCCAGCAGCTTAGGGCGAGGGGAGAAAAGCTCCTACGAGCAGTACTTC
CDR3aa: CASSLGRGEKSSYEQYF

j_gene: TRBJ1-3
v_gene: TRBV7-9
abundance: NA
d_gene: NA
CDR3nt: TGTGCCAGCAGCCCCCGGGGCACCTCTGGAAACACCATATATTTT
CDR3aa: CASSPRGTSGNTIYF